This T cell receptor beta chain was sequenced for a study of identical twins (TCRdb year 2016). Regarding the complete study: To test whether fetal clonotypes persist, the study used deep sequencing on TCR alpha and beta repertoires from monozygotic twins, unrelated adults of various ages, and cord blood. Replicate twin experiments were performed at different times using different library preparation protocols to rule out contamination. Broad study findings and their caveats: Fewer insertions were carried by abundant cord blood beta clonotypes, a similar but weaker trend appeared in young adult naive repertoires, and no such trend appeared in memory repertoires. Zero-insertion analyses could be partly confounded by invariant T cells such as MAIT and iNKT, although diverse VJ usage argued against such confounding for most clonotypes. Compared with coincidental sharing between unrelated individuals, an excess of low generation-probability sequences was observed among out-of-frame TCR alpha sequences shared between twins. Because the same donors could not be followed over many years, the conclusions depended on cross-sectional statistical analysis. Excess twin sharing in beta out-of-frame sequences was weaker because fewer shared sequences lowered the signal-to-noise ratio. Recombination models systematically underestimated out-of-frame TCR alpha sharing in monozygotic twins but agreed with sharing between unrelated individuals.

Relative to germline, V is missing 4 bases and J is missing 5 bases, with 6 bases of the junction outside any gene match. The cysteine opens and the phenylalanine closes a CDR3 of 15 amino acids. Here the CDR3 DNA is all that survives: 45 bases in frame from base 1. Per the germline V gene, SGHRS is the CDR1 and YFSETQ is the CDR2. The library was built by means of 5' RACE. TCRdb shows the sequencer as Illumina HiSeq 2000. A universal primer binding site was introduced by template switching, and a unique molecular identifier was present in the final cDNA, enabling accurate counting of TCR cDNA molecules. Specific primers in the conserved constant-segment region were used to synthesize first-strand cDNA for the TCR alpha and beta chains. To control for contamination, every cDNA library carried two barcodes: a SMART-Mk sample barcode plus Illumina barcodes. TruSeq adapter sequences along with Illumina sample barcodes were introduced in two successive PCR steps. TCR alpha and beta cDNA libraries were sequenced on the Illumina HiSeq platform with custom primers. The authors' pipeline ran thus. Raw reads were processed with MiGEC to extract unique molecular identifiers, and MiXCR was used to determine CDR3 positions. For each individual, recombination models were inferred using an EM algorithm with the repgenHMM and IGoR tools. Shared clonotype analysis was performed with the tcR package in R, normalizing sharing by the product of cloneset sizes. Out-of-frame nonproductive sequences were analyzed to study raw recombination free of thymic and clonal selection effects. The public reads were run again by TCRdb, first through fastp at Q25 and then through MiXCR, and only productive beta chains were kept. CDR3 protein sequences are deduplicated, and each keeps its most common genes and DNA. TCRdb assigned the V and J calls; the authors' analysis was not used. In all, the sample holds about 480,000 distinct CDR3 sequences, and approximately 15% of those were seen once. The ten largest clonotypes hold around 0.57% of the sample.

About this clonotype: No antigen is known for it. Base qualities are not provided; no much larger clone lies one nucleotide away.

Every donor was a healthy Caucasian. The twin cohort comprised three pairs of female monozygotic twins, all aged about 18 to 29 years. CD4+ and CD8+ T cell populations were isolated with positive isolation kits from Invitrogen. Another study also made use of these data, one on yellow fever vaccine responses in identical twins. Drawing on the second study: The T cell response to vaccination in identical twins was reported by the authors to appear partly convergent and partly personalized. The study precisely tracked vaccine-responding T cell clones in identical twins.

Recombination linked TRBV5-1 to TRBJ2-2; 9 bases in between match TRBD1. The clonotype was recovered from a woman aged 18-29 years in good health. Sample: CD4+ T cells sorted from blood. The nucleotides read TGCGCCAGCAGCATGAGGACAGGGGTTACCGGGGAGCTGTTTTTT. The encoded protein is CASSMRTGVTGELFF.